The text below deals with one T cell receptor beta chain. Its antigen is as yet unknown. This sample is drawn from a study of B cell selection in AIRE deficiency. Study results and limitations: Shared Treg sequences were biased toward short CDR3s with few non-templated nucleotide insertions. Of more than 3,000 shared Treg TCRbeta sequences, about 32% were healthy-only, just under 9.5% patient-only.

Data came from immunoSEQ multiplex PCR; TCRdb stores just in-frame clones and leaves some out. The table lists fewer than 15,000 clones, about 93% of them singletons. The V end was cut by 0 bases, the J end by 0 bases, with 10 bases between. Germline V lookup: CDR1 SGHRS, CDR2 YFSETQ. This CDR3 comprises 16 residues. Regulatory T cells were sorted as CD4+CD25hiCD127low/negative cells. V and J are TRBV5-1 and TRBJ1-3; maybe TRBD1 (5 bases). Specimen: Tregs sorted from PBMCs. The TCR comes from a human donor with AIRE deficiency. CDR3 coding DNA: TGCGCCAGCAGCTTGGGGGCAGGGAGCTCTGGAAACACCATATATTTT. Protein: CASSLGAGSSGNTIYF.